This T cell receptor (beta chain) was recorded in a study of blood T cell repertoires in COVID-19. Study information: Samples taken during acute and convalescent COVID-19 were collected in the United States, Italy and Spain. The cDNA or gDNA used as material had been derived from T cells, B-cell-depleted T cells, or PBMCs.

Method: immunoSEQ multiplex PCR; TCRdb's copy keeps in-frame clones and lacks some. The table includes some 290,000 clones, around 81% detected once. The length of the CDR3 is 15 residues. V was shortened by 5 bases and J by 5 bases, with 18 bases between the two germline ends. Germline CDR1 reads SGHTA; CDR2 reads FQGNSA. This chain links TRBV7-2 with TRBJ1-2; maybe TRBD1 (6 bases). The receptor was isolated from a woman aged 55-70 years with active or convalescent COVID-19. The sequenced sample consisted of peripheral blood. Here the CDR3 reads CASSITGSFGYGYTF. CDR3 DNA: TGTGCCAGCAGCATAACAGGGTCATTTGGGTATGGCTACACCTTC.